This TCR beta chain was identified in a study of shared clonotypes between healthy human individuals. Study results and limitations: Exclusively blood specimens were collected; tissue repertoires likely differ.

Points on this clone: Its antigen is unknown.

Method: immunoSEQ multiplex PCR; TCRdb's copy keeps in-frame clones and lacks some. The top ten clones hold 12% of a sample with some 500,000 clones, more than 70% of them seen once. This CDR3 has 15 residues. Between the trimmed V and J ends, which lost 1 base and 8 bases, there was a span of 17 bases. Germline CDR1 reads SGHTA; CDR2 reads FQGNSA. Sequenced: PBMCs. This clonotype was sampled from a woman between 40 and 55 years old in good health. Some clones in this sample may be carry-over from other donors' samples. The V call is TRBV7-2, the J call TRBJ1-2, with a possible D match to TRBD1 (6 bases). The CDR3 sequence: CASSLVSGAEGGYTF. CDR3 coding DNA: TGTGCCAGCAGCTTAGTTTCAGGGGCCGAGGGGGGCTACACCTTC. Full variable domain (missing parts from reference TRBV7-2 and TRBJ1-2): GAGVSQSPSNKVTEKGKDVELRCDPISGHTALYWYRQSLGQGLEFLIYFQGNSAPDKSGLPSDRFSAERTGGSVSTLTIQRTQQEDSAVYLCASSLVSGAEGGYTFGSGTRLTVV.